These T cell receptor beta chains were read from a single sample in a study of OX40 agonist ivuxolimab in advanced cancers. Only in-frame clones appear in the TCRdb table, and some are missing; sequencing was by immunoSEQ multiplex PCR. Here the sample spans some 26,000 clones, about 80% being singletons. The input for sequencing was CD4+ or CD8+ T cells sorted from blood, taken in a trial of the OX40 agonist ivuxolimab. These receptors were taken from an adult with an advanced solid tumor such as melanoma, head and neck, liver or kidney cancer. CDR3s include the opening cysteine and the closing phenylalanine or tryptophan.

TRBV27	TRBJ2-7	CASSLSQGPAGYEQYF
TRBV28	TRBJ2-6	CASSFSISGANVLTF
TRBV29-1	TRBJ2-3	CSVGFGGRTDTQYF
TRBV7-8	TRBJ2-2	CASSLLTDTGELFF
TRBV7-6	TRBJ2-2	CASSSLAGSAGELFF
TRBV6-1	TRBJ1-1	CASSEDTEAFF
TRBV27	TRBJ2-3	CASSWTPNTQYF
TRBV5-5	TRBJ1-1	CASSTWPENTEAFF
TRBV19	TRBJ1-1	CASSMGAYGAFF
TRBV11-2	TRBJ2-3	CASSLTWAGRTDTQYF
TRBV7-9	TRBJ2-3	CASSPPYLLGADTQYF
TRBV6-5	TRBJ2-7	CASSYGTGEFYEQYF
TRBV7-3	TRBJ2-2	CASSLTVTGELFF
TRBV7-3	TRBJ2-1	CASSVGGGNEQFF
TRBV21-1	TRBJ1-1	CASGHRGENTEAFF
TRBV7-9	TRBJ1-1	CASSVAMNTEAFF
TRBV9	TRBJ1-1	CASSSDFNTEAFF
TRBV27	TRBJ2-1	CASSPLAGGSYNEQFF
TRBV27	TRBJ2-5	CASSLASGGQETQYF
TRBV11-2	TRBJ2-1	CASSSSGNEQFF
TRBV11-2	TRBJ1-5	CASSLGSQPQHF
TRBV5-4	TRBJ1-4	CASSPDSGEEKLFF
TRBV4-1	TRBJ2-7	CASSPGPGTYEQYF
TRBV7-9	TRBJ2-3	CASSWPKAGGPADTQYF
TRBV20-1	TRBJ1-2	CSADALEGYTF
TRBV4-1	TRBJ2-3	CASSQRLAGVDTQYF
TRBV5-6	TRBJ1-1	CASSFPGRRVTEAFF
TRBV11-2	TRBJ2-1	CASSYNLAGAYNEQFF
TRBV19	TRBJ2-4	CASGAGLYAKNIQYF
TRBV25-1	TRBJ1-2	CASMSGTGVNYGYTF
TRBV5-6	TRBJ1-2	CASSFGAVTNYGYTF
TRBV6-5	TRBJ2-1	CASSYSPGRDEQFF
TRBV9	TRBJ2-3	CASSVDRIWGSTDTQYF
TRBV7-3	TRBJ2-2	CASSLEGFANTGELFF
TRBV28	TRBJ2-7	CASSSLGGLSYEQYF
TRBV7-3	TRBJ1-1	CASSQFTEAFF
TRBV5-1	TRBJ2-2	CASSATPVTGELFF
TRBV5-3	TRBJ2-7	CASSPGTSAYEQYF
TRBV11-2	TRBJ1-5	CASSFGYSNQPQHF
TRBV27	TRBJ2-1	CASSLSNSGSSYNEQFF
TRBV7-9	TRBJ2-5	CASSSTHRGGETQYF
TRBV4-2	TRBJ1-2	CASSQVRGEGYTF
TRBV13	TRBJ2-1	CASSSRDRDSYNEQFF
TRBV4-1	TRBJ2-7	CASSPQGSYEQYF
TRBV5-1	TRBJ2-7	CASSLAGQGYEQYF
TRBV11-3	TRBJ2-1	CASSPGTGSNEQFF
TRBV28	TRBJ1-2	CASSSWTASAYGYTF
TRBV19	TRBJ2-1	CASRGEGFYNEQFF
TRBV27	TRBJ2-7	CASSLGPGYEQYF
TRBV7-9	TRBJ2-2	CASSLARRGLENGGELFF
TRBV7-3	TRBJ2-1	CASSLGFELPYNEQFF
TRBV19	TRBJ2-1	CASSAGTQYNEQFF
TRBV27	TRBJ2-1	CASSFDASSYNEQFF
TRBV7-4	TRBJ2-5	CASSFAGRRSQYF